This T cell receptor (beta chain) is drawn from a study of shared clonotypes between healthy human individuals. The CDR3 contains 16 residues. V lost 3 bases to trimming and J lost 1 base, with 16 bases between them. Germline CDR1 SGHRS, CDR2 YFSETQ. The assay was immunoSEQ multiplex PCR, and TCRdb's table has in-frame clones only and misses some. The sample carries fewer than 400,000 clones, approximately 79% recorded once. This clone occurred a few times. Each of the donors was a healthy adult who was HIV-negative and had not had a recent acute infection or vaccination. The sequencing input was memory CD4+ T cells sorted from blood. Specified subset: CD45RA-negative fraction. J is TRBJ2-5 and V is TRBV5-1, with D perhaps TRBD1 (5 bases). The sequence was obtained from a man aged 30-40 years in good health. The DNA of the CDR3 is TGCGCCAGCAGCTCCGTCGGACAAACCGTCCAAGAGACCCAGTACTTC. This codes for CASSSVGQTVQETQYF.